This passage covers 15 T cell receptor beta chains from one sample sequenced in a study of shared T cell receptors in the human thymus. Sequenced by immunoSEQ multiplex PCR; TCRdb stores in-frame clones only, minus some. The data show roughly 560,000 clones, with approximately 80% seen just once and more than 0.01% held by the top ten. The same data also went into a second study, on human thymus T cells.

Sequencing was carried out using thymocytes. The receptors here all came from a boy younger than two with a congenital heart defect.

This rearrangement joins TRBV4-1 to TRBJ2-5, with TRBD2 as a possible D gene (6 bases). The DNA end is a closer match to TRBJ2-7, so the J assignment may be wrong. The CDR3 has 16 amino acids. Germline loops: CDR1 MGHRA, CDR2 YSYEKL. CDR3 protein: CASSPLEEGSAYEQYF. CDR3 DNA: TGCGCCAGCAGCCCACTCGAGGAGGGGAGCGCCTACGAGCAGTACTTC.

The V and J genes are TRBV10-3 and TRBJ2-4; maybe TRBD2 (5 bases). Germline assignment: CDR1 ENHRY and CDR2 SYGVKD. The CDR3 has 16 amino acids. Trimming cost V 3 bases and J 1 base, with 13 bases left between them. This CDR3 is CAISDYREEAKNIQYF. Written as DNA, the CDR3 is TGTGCCATCAGTGATTACCGGGAAGAGGCCAAAAACATTCAGTACTTC.

This clone was counted only a few times. The chain recombines TRBV7-9 with TRBJ2-2, with 7 bases fitting TRBD1. The CDR3 covers 15 residues. V gave up 5 bases and J gave up 5 bases; unmatched junction bases: 8. Looked up from germline, CDR1 is SEHNR and CDR2 is FQNEAQ (reference sequence). The CDR3 protein is CASSPPTGRTGELFF. The CDR3 DNA reads as TGTGCCAGCAGCCCACCGACAGGGCGGACCGGGGAGCTGTTTTTT. Using reference TRBV7-9 and TRBJ2-2 for the parts outside the CDR3, the full variable domain is DTGVSQNPRHKITKRGQNVTFRCDPISEHNRLYWYRQTLGQGPEFLTYFQNEAQLEKSRLLSDRFSAERPKGSFSTLEIQRTEQGDSAMYLCASSPPTGRTGELFFGEGSRLTVL.

This chain joins TRBV15 and TRBJ2-3, with 7 positions matching TRBD2. CDR1 is LNHNV, CDR2 YYDKDF, per germline (reference sequence). The CDR3 sequence is 20 residues long. The V segment lost 0 bases and the J segment 1 base; nucleotides outside the gene matches: 16. The DNA for the CDR3 is TGTGCCACCAGCAGAGAACCCCTGGCGGGAGTAAGGGAAGGCACAGATACGCAGTATTTT. This translates into CATSREPLAGVREGTDTQYF.

The genes are TRBV27 and TRBJ2-2; 7 bases fit TRBD1. Per germline, CDR1 MNHEY and CDR2 SMNVEV (reference sequence). With 1 base clipped from V and 6 bases from J, the junction kept 8 bases outside the gene matches. This CDR3 has 16 residues. CDR3 nucleotides: TGTGCCAGCAGTTTATTGGAGACAGGGTACTCCGGGGAGCTGTTTTTT. As protein: CASSLLETGYSGELFF.

The rearrangement links TRBV4-3 to TRBJ2-1; 9 nucleotides match TRBD1. CDR1 is LGHNA and CDR2 is YSLEER in the germline V gene. Trimming at V came to 0 bases and at J to 6 bases, leaving 12 bases not matched to a gene. CDR3 length: 18 residues. CDR3 loop: CASSQEGQGKGEGNEQFF. In DNA, the CDR3 is TGCGCCAGCAGCCAAGAGGGACAGGGAAAAGGAGAGGGCAATGAGCAGTTCTTC.

This clone was seen a single time. The chain has TRBV5-1 and TRBJ2-5; 7 bases match TRBD1. The germline gives CDR1 SGHRS, CDR2 YFSETQ. The CDR3 has 15 amino acids. After removal of 6 bases from V and 0 bases from J, the junction contained 8 bases not matched to a gene. The CDR3 region has the DNA TGCGCCAGCATACCCGGGACAGATTACCAAGAGACCCAGTACTTC. It specifies CASIPGTDYQETQYF.

The count of this clone is one. The chain carries TRBV4-2 and TRBJ2-7; perhaps TRBD2 as D (6 bases). The V and J ends lost 0 bases and 2 bases respectively, with 14 bases between them. This CDR3 has 16 residues. The V gene's germline CDR1 is LGHNA and CDR2 YNFKEQ. DNA of the CDR3: TGTGCCAGCAGCCAAGACGGCGGGGTTACTCCCTACGAGCAGTACTTC. This sequence encodes CASSQDGGVTPYEQYF.

J is TRBJ1-4 and V is TRBV19; D is possibly TRBD1 (5 bases). In germline, CDR1 is LNHDA, CDR2 SQIVND (reference sequence). Trimming left V 1 base short and J 5 bases short, with 11 bases between. The CDR3 spans 15 residues. The CDR3 DNA is TGTGCCAGTAGTATAGTGGGAGGGGTAAATGAAAAACTGTTTTTT. It specifies CASSIVGGVNEKLFF.

A few counts support this clone. This rearrangement joins TRBV4-1 to TRBJ2-4; D may be TRBD1 (6 bases). Between the trimmed V and J ends, which lost 4 bases and 0 bases, there was a span of 28 bases. The CDR3 is 21 residues long. Per germline, CDR1 MGHRA and CDR2 YSYEKL. This CDR3 is CASSRAVRDKAPTLAKNIQYF. The CDR3 DNA reads as TGCGCCAGCAGCCGGGCAGTCCGGGACAAGGCCCCAACGCTAGCCAAAAACATTCAGTACTTC.

The CDR3 nucleotides read TGTGCCTCCCGGGAGGGGGGGGGACTCAATCAGCCCCAGCATTTT. It codes for CASREGGGLNQPQHF. The gene calls are TRBV27 and TRBJ1-5; TRBD1 might be the D (6 bases). V was trimmed by 11 bases and J by 3 bases, leaving 20 bases between them. This CDR3 comprises 15 residues. The germline V gene has CDR1 MNHEY and CDR2 SMNVEV (reference sequence).

The chain has TRBV4-1 and TRBJ2-1; the match to TRBD2 covers 11 bases. CDR3 length: 16 amino acids. J lost 4 bases, V lost 3 bases, and 5 bases had no gene match. Germline CDR1 MGHRA, CDR2 YSYEKL. The CDR3 nucleotides read TGCGCCAGCAGCCAGACTTTAGCGGGAGGGTACAATGAGCAGTTCTTC. It yields the protein CASSQTLAGGYNEQFF.

V gene TRBV4-1 combines with J gene TRBJ2-7; D may be TRBD1 (6 bases). Trimming left V 0 bases short and J 4 bases short, with 13 bases between. Germline CDR1 reads MGHRA; CDR2 reads YSYEKL. The CDR3 has 15 amino acids. The CDR3 region is CASSQDVGTPYEQYF. CDR3 DNA sequence: TGCGCCAGCAGCCAAGATGTAGGGACACCTTACGAGCAGTACTTC.

The chain has TRBV5-1 and TRBJ2-1; 10 bases align to TRBD2. CDR3 length: 16 amino acids. The V gene's germline CDR1 is SGHRS and CDR2 YFSETQ. Trimming cost V 1 base and J 3 bases; bases outside gene matches: 4. Written as DNA, the CDR3 is TGCGCCAGCAGCTTGAGGACTAGCGGAGGCTACAATGAGCAGTTCTTC. It yields the protein CASSLRTSGGYNEQFF.

The chain combines TRBV27 with TRBJ1-5; 8 bases map to TRBD1. After removal of 6 bases from V and 4 bases from J, the junction contained 5 bases not matched to a gene. Germline V gene lookup returns CDR1 MNHEY and CDR2 SMNVEV (reference sequence). This CDR3 region has 14 residues. The CDR3 region is CASRSGTGNQPQHF. The CDR3 nucleotides read TGTGCCAGCAGGTCCGGGACAGGAAATCAGCCCCAGCATTTT.